What follows is one T cell receptor (beta chain) and its context. The assay used deep level. Repertoires were generated with immunoSEQ multiplex PCR, while TCRdb's copy carries only in-frame clones and drops some. The table includes about 2.1 million clones, 93% detected once. V lost 11 bases, J lost 2 bases, and 16 bases lay in between. This CDR3 contains 13 residues. Germline assignment: CDR1 MDHEN and CDR2 SYDVKM. The sample originates from a study of shared clonotypes between healthy human individuals. CD45RO-negative cells were positively selected for CCR7, leaving out terminally differentiated effector memory CD45RA+ cells.

V and J are TRBV28 and TRBJ2-7, with a weak D call TRBD2 (5 bases). The clonotype originates from a man between 18 and 35 years old in good health. Some clones in this sample may be carry-over from other donors' samples. The sequenced sample was naive CD8+ T cells from PBMCs. This CDR3 reads CAGSQRSAYEQYF. CDR3 coding DNA: TGTGCCGGTAGTCAGCGGAGTGCCTACGAGCAGTACTTC.